A single sample is the source of the 5 T cell receptor beta chains below, sequenced in a study of cytomegalovirus exposure and HLA in healthy donors. The PCR used 60 Vbeta and 13 Jbeta primers. The method was immunoSEQ multiplex PCR; TCRdb's version includes in-frame clones alone and lacks a portion of them. Altogether over 50,000 clones are present, more than 70% being singletons, with the ten largest covering 51%. Input material: PBMCs. These receptors all come from a man aged 45-65 years in good health and CMV-seropositive.

This sequence joins TRBV7-6 and TRBJ2-1; 12 bases line up with TRBD2. The ends lost 6 bases at V and 9 bases at J; junction bases unmatched: 12. Germline CDR1 reads SGHVS; CDR2 reads FNYEAQ. The CDR3 runs to 16 residues. CDR3 in DNA: TGTGCCAGCAGACCTAGCGGGGGGGCGGGGGGTTTTGAGCAGTTCTTC. Protein sequence: CASRPSGGAGGFEQFF.

This chain connects TRBV6-6 to TRBJ2-7; D is perhaps TRBD1 (5 bases). Germline V lookup: CDR1 MNHNY, CDR2 SVGAGI (reference sequence). Trimming stripped 2 bases from V and 2 bases from J, with 10 bases between. The CDR3 is 14 amino acids. CDR3 amino acids: CASSYDRHPYEQYF. The CDR3, as DNA: TGTGCCAGCAGTTACGACAGACATCCCTACGAGCAGTACTTC.

The chain links TRBV7-3 to TRBJ2-3, with 7 bases that match TRBD2. V lost 3 bases to trimming and J lost 6 bases; unmatched junction nucleotides: 12. The germline gives CDR1 SGHTA, CDR2 FQGTGA. The CDR3 has 16 residues. For the CDR3, the DNA is TGTGCCAGCAGCTTCGGAGCGGGAACCAGGTTTGATACGCAGTATTTT. Encoded protein: CASSFGAGTRFDTQYF.

Written as DNA, the CDR3 is TGTGCCAGCAGCCCTGGGACAGGGGGCACTCAGCCCCAGCATTTT. Protein sequence: CASSPGTGGTQPQHF. The chain is built from TRBV5-6 and TRBJ1-5; 12 bases are shared with TRBD1. The CDR3 consists of 15 residues. Germline trimming cut 4 bases from V and 6 bases from J; bases unmatched to any gene: 5. The germline CDR1 and CDR2 sequences are SGHDT and YYEEEE.

Only a few counts were recorded for this clone. Other DNA sequences in the same sample also yield this CDR3. This chain links TRBV6-1 with TRBJ1-2; a weak D match, TRBD1 (6 bases). Trimming shortened V by 5 bases and J by 4 bases, and 11 bases separated the two germline ends. The CDR3 contains 13 residues. CDR1 and CDR2 (germline): MNHNS, SASEGT. The CDR3 region is CASSSLDSYGYTF. Written as DNA, the CDR3 is TGTGCCAGCAGTTCACTGGACAGCTATGGCTACACCTTC.